The T cell receptor beta chain under discussion was sequenced for a study of cytomegalovirus exposure and HLA in healthy donors. Turning to the study itself: Among the roughly 430 genotyped donors, 65% to 90% were placed in the Caucasian-associated ancestry cluster. General study findings and limits: A later analysis, which compared TCR beta chains of equal frequency, found the HLA-associated ones more clonally expanded.

PCR was performed using 60 Vbeta and 13 Jbeta primers. Using immunoSEQ multiplex PCR, the repertoire was profiled, and TCRdb retains in-frame clones only, with some absent. The table shows approximately 300,000 clones, with about 80% occurring only once. A note on this clone: What it binds is not known.

V lost 6 bases and J lost 7; bases outside the gene matches: 8. The CDR3 runs to 14 residues. Germline-derived CDR1 and CDR2 are MNHEY and SMNVEV (reference sequence). The sequencing sample was made of PBMCs. The TCR comes from a girl aged 2 to 10 in good health and CMV-seronegative. The V and J genes are TRBV27 and TRBJ1-5, with 8 bases fitting TRBD1. The CDR3 loop reads CASRAGQGSQPQHF. CDR3 nucleotides: TGTGCCAGCAGGGCTGGACAGGGTAGCCAGCCCCAGCATTTT.